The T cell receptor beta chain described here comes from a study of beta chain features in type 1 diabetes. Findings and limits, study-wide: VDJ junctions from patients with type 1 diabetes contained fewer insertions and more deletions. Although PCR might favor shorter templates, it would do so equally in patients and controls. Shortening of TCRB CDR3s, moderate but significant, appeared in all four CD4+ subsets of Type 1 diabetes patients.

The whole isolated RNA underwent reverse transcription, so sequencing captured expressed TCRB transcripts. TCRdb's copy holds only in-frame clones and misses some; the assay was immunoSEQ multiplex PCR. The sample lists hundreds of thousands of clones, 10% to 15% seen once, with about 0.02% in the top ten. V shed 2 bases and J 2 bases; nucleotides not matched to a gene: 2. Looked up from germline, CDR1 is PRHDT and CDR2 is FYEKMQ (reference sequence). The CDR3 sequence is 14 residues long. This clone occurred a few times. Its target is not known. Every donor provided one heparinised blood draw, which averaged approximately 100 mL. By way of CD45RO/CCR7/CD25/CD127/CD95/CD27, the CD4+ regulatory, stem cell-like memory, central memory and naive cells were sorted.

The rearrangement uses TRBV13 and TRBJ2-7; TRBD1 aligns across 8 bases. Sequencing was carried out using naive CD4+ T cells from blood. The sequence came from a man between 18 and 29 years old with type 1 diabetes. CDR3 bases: TGTGCCAGCAGCTTACGACAGGGGACCTACGAGCAGTACTTC. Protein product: CASSLRQGTYEQYF.